Listed here is a single T cell receptor (beta chain). The antigen remains unidentified. CDR3 size: 13 residues. Trimming cost V 1 base and J 11 bases, with 15 bases left between them. Germline lookup yields CDR1 SGHAT and CDR2 FQNNGV. TCRdb called the 5' RACE reads again in MiXCR, with one record for every CDR3 protein. Of 200,000 to 250,000 distinct CDR3 sequences in the sample, 5.5% to 7.5% are singletons; the top ten hold 13% to 15%. This entry is derived from a study of identical twins. General study points: In beta out-of-frame sequences, the excess sharing between twins was weaker.

The same specimen was also included in a second study, on T cells expressing NK-cell markers. This second study notes: In six donors, dominant NKG2C+ clonotypes were roughly 1.0-7.0% of CD8+ T cells.

The clonotype was recovered from a woman aged 18-29 years in good health. Sample: CD8+ T cells sorted from blood. The V call is TRBV11-2, the J call TRBJ2-7, with D maybe TRBD1 (5 bases). The CDR3 coding sequence is TGTGCCAGCAGCTTAGGTGCTGGGGCTGAGGAGTACTTC. Residues: CASSLGAGAEEYF.